This TCR beta chain is from a study of shared clonotypes between healthy human individuals. This CDR3 spans 14 amino acids. Per germline, CDR1 MNHEY and CDR2 SVGAGI. J gave up 0 bases and V 8 bases, and 5 bases lay outside the gene matches. Terminally differentiated effector memory CD45RA+ cells were left out of the naive CD8 fraction, which was CD45RO-negative and positively selected for CCR7. The protocol was immunoSEQ multiplex PCR, while the TCRdb copy is restricted to in-frame clones and leaves out a portion. The sample has approximately 2,200,000 clones, about 93% seen once. The receptor was isolated from a man aged 18 to 29 in good health. Some clones in this sample may be carry-over from other donors' samples. This chain joins TRBV6-5 and TRBJ2-3, with 7 nucleotides matching TRBD2. The sample consisted of naive CD8+ T cells from PBMCs. The CDR3 region has the DNA TGTGCCAGCGGGCTAGCGGAAAGCACAGATACGCAGTATTTT. As protein: CASGLAESTDTQYF.